These T cell receptor beta chains were read from a single sample in a study of T cell repertoires in cytomegalovirus infection. Using its own MiXCR run on the reads, TCRdb lists one record per CDR3 protein. The table has 500,000 to 600,000 distinct CDR3 sequences, 16% seen once; the top ten hold 20% to 30%. Sequencing input: CD8+ T cells from PBMCs. The receptors shown here come from a human donor in good health (CMV status not recorded). Some clones in this sample may be carry-over from other donors' samples. The CDR3 runs from the conserved cysteine through the conserved F or W. A D gene is named only where the DNA matches it firmly. Expanded clones are given a class, and other clones once, few, many or no size at all.

many	TRBV19	TRBD1	TRBJ1-5	TGTGCCAGTAGTAAGAGTTGGGGGGGGACAGCAAATCAGCCCCAGCATTTT	CASSKSWGGTANQPQHF
few	TRBV9	-	TRBJ1-6	TGTGCCAGCAGCGTAGCTCCGGAGAGCTCCTATAATTCACCCCTCCACTTT	CASSVAPESSYNSPLHF
many	TRBV7-6	TRBD1	TRBJ2-7	TGTGCCAGCAGCTTAGGGGACAGGGACGAGCAGTACTTC	CASSLGDRDEQYF
-	TRBV5-6	-	TRBJ1-2	TGTGCCAGCAGCTTGGCCTTGGAGGGTGGCTATGGCTACACCTTC	CASSLALEGGYGYTF
few	TRBV28	-	TRBJ2-1	TGTGCCAGCAGTTCACCGGGTTTCTTGTACAATGAGCAGTTCTTC	CASSSPGFLYNEQFF
many	TRBV7-8	-	TRBJ1-6	TGTGCCAGCAGCTTATTAGGGGTGGCTTCACCCCTCCACTTT	CASSLLGVASPLHF
many	TRBV7-9	TRBD1	TRBJ2-1	TGTGCCAGCAGCTTAGAGGGACAGGGGGATGAGCAGTTCTTC	CASSLEGQGDEQFF
many	TRBV7-9	-	TRBJ2-1	TGTGCCAGCAGCTTCACGCCCCGGGGCTACAATGAGCAGTTCTTC	CASSFTPRGYNEQFF
few	TRBV4-1	-	TRBJ2-1	TGCGCCAGCAGCCAAGAAAAGCGTGGTAACTACAATGAGCAGTTCTTC	CASSQEKRGNYNEQFF
many	TRBV4-1	-	TRBJ1-5	TGCGCCAGCAGCCAAGATAGCTTGAGCAATCAGCCCCAGCATTTT	CASSQDSLSNQPQHF
few	TRBV9	TRBD1	TRBJ2-6	TGTGCCAGCAGCGTAGTACAGGGGGAGTCTGGGGCCAACGTCCTGACTTTC	CASSVVQGESGANVLTF